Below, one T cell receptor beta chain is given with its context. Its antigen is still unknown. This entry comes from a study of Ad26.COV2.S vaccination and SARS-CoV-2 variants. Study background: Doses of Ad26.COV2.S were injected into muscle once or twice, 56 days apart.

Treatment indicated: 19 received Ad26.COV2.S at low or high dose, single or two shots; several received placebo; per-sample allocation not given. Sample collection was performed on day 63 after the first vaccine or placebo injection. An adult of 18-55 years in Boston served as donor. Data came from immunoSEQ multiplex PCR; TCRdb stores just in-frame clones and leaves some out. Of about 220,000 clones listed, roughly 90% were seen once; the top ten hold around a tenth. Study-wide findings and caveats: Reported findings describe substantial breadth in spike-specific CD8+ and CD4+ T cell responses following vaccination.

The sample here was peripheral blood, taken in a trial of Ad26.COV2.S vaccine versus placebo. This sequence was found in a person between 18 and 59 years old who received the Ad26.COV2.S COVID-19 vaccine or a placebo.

The CDR3 sequence: CASSLLPGYEQYF. The CDR3 coding sequence is TGCGCCAGCAGCCTTCTTCCGGGGTACGAGCAGTACTTC. The chain joins TRBV4-3 to TRBJ2-7; D is possibly TRBD2 (5 bases). V gave up 4 bases and J gave up 4 bases, with 11 bases separating them. The CDR3 length is 13 residues. The germline V gene encodes CDR1 LGHNA and CDR2 YSLEER.